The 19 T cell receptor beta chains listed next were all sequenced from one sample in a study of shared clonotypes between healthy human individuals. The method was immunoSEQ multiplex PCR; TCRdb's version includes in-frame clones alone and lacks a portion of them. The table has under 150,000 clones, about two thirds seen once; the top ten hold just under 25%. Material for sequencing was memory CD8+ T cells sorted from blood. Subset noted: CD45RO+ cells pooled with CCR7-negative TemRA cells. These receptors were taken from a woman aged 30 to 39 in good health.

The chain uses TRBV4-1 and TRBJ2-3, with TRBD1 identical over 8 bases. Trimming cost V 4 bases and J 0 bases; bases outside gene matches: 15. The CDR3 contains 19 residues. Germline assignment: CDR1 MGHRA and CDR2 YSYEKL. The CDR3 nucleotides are TGCGCCAGCAGCCCCTTTGGTTTGCCCCAGGGGGCAAGCACAGATACGCAGTATTTT. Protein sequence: CASSPFGLPQGASTDTQYF.

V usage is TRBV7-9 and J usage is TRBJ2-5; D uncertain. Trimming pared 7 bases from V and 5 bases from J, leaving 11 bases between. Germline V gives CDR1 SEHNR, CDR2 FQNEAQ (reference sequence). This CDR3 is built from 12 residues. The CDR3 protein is CASNPLWETQYF. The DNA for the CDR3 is TGTGCCAGCAACCCCCTATGGGAGACCCAGTACTTC. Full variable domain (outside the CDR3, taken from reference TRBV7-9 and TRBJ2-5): DTGVSQNPRHKITKRGQNVTFRCDPISEHNRLYWYRQTLGQGPEFLTYFQNEAQLEKSRLLSDRFSAERPKGSFSTLEIQRTEQGDSAMYLCASNPLWETQYFGPGTRLLVL.

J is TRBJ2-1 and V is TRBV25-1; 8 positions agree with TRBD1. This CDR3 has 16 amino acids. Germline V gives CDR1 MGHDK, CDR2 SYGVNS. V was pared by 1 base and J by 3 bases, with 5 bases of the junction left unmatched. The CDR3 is CASSESQGALYNEQFF. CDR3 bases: TGTGCCAGCAGTGAATCCCAGGGGGCTCTCTACAATGAGCAGTTCTTC.

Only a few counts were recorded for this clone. The CDR3 DNA reads as TGCGCCAGCAGTCGAACGAGGGACAGGGGGCGTGAAGATACGCAGTATTTT. It codes for CASSRTRDRGREDTQYF. This rearrangement joins TRBV23-1 to TRBJ2-3; 12 bases map to TRBD1. TRBV23-1 is reported as an ORF; its role is uncertain. The V segment lost 4 bases and the J segment 5 bases; nucleotides outside the gene matches: 10. This CDR3 has 17 residues.

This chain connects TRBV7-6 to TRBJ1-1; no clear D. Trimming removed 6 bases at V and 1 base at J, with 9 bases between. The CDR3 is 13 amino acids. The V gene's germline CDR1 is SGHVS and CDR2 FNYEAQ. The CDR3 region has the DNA TGTGCCAGCAGTCGTACAGCGAACACTGAAGCTTTCTTT. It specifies CASSRTANTEAFF.

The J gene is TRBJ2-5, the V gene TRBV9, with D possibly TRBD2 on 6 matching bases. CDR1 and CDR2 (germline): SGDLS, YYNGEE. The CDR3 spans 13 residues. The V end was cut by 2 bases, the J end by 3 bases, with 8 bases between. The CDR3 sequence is CASSVGGEETQYF. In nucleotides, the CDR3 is TGTGCCAGCAGCGTCGGGGGAGAAGAGACCCAGTACTTC.

The CDR3 loop is CASSLAGGYEKLFF. The CDR3 DNA reads TGCGCCAGCAGCTTGGCAGGGGGCTATGAAAAACTGTTTTTT. The J gene is TRBJ1-4, the V gene TRBV5-1; 8 bases line up with TRBD1. V lost 0 bases, J lost 6 bases, and 1 base stayed unmatched. The CDR3 has 14 residues. Germline assignment: CDR1 SGHRS and CDR2 YFSETQ.

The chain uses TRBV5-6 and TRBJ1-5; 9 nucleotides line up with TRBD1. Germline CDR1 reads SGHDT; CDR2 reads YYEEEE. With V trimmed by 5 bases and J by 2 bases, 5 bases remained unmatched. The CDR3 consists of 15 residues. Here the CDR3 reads CASRTGGEGNQPQHF. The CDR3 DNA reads TGTGCCAGCAGGACAGGGGGAGAGGGCAATCAGCCCCAGCATTTT. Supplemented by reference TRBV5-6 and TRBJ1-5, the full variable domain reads DAGVTQSPTHLIKTRGQQVTLRCSPKSGHDTVSWYQQALGQGPQFIFQYYEEEERQRGNFPDRFSGHQFPNYSSELNVNALLLGDSALYLCASRTGGEGNQPQHFGDGTRLSIL.

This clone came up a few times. CDR3 amino acids: CASKGLAETGELFF. The DNA of the CDR3 is TGTGCCAGCAAGGGACTAGCTGAGACCGGGGAGCTGTTTTTT. The rearrangement uses TRBV6-5 and TRBJ2-2; 9 bases line up with TRBD2. Germline trimming cut 7 bases from V and 5 bases from J; bases unmatched to any gene: 5. Germline V CDR1 and CDR2: MNHEY, SVGAGI. The CDR3 totals 14 residues.

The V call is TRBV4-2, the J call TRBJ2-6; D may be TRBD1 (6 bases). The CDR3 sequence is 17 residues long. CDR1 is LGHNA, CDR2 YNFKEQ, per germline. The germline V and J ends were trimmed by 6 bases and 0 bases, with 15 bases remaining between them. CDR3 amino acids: CASSPLGHDSGANVLTF. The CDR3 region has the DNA TGTGCCAGCAGTCCACTGGGACACGACTCTGGGGCCAACGTCCTGACTTTC.

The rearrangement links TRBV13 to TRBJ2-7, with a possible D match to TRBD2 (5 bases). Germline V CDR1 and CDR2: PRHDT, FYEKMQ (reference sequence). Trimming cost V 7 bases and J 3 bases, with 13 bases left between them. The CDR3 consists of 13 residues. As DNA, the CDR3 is TGTGCCAGCAAAGGAGGAGTGGGCTACGAGCAGTACTTC. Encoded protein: CASKGGVGYEQYF.

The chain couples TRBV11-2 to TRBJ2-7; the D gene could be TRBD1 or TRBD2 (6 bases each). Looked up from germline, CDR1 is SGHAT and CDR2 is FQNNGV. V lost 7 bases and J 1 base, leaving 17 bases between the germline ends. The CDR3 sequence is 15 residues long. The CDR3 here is CASTSGAGPSYEQYF. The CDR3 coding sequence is TGTGCCAGCACCTCAGGGGCGGGACCGTCCTACGAGCAGTACTTC.

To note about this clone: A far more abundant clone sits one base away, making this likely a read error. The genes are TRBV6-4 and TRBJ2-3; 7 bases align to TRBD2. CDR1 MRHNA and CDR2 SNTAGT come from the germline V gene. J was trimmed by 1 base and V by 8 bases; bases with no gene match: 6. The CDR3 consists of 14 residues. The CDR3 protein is CASAAGFGTDTQYF. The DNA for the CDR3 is TGTGCCAGCGCAGCGGGATTCGGCACAGATACGCAGTATTTT.

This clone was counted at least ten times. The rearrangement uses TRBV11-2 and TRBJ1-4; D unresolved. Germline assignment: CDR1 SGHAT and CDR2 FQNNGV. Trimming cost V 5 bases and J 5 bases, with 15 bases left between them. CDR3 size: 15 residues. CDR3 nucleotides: TGTGCCAGCAGCCCTCGGGCACAGAGGAATGAAAAACTGTTTTTT. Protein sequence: CASSPRAQRNEKLFF.

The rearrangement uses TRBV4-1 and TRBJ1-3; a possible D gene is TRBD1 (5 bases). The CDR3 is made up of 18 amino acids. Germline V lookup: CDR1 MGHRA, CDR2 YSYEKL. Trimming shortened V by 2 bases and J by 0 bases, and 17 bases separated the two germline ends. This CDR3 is CASSQLDMGLVSGNTIYF. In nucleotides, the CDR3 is TGCGCCAGCAGCCAACTGGATATGGGACTGGTCTCTGGAAACACCATATATTTT.

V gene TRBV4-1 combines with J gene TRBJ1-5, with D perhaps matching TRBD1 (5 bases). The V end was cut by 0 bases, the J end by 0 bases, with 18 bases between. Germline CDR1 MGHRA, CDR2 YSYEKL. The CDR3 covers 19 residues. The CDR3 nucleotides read TGCGCCAGCAGCCAAGATCAGGGACCGCTAAAGGGTAGCAATCAGCCCCAGCATTTT. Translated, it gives CASSQDQGPLKGSNQPQHF.

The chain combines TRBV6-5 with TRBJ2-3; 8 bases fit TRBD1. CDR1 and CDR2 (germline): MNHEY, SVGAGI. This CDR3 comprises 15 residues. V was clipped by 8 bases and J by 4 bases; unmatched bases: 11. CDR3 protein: CASGPQTGVADTQYF. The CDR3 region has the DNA TGTGCCAGCGGGCCGCAGACAGGGGTTGCAGATACGCAGTATTTT.

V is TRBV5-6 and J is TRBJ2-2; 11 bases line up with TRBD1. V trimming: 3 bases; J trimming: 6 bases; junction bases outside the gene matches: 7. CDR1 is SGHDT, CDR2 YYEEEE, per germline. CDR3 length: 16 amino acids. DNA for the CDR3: TGTGCCAGCAGCTATGTCCCGGGACAGGGGGCCGGGGAGCTGTTTTTT. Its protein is CASSYVPGQGAGELFF.

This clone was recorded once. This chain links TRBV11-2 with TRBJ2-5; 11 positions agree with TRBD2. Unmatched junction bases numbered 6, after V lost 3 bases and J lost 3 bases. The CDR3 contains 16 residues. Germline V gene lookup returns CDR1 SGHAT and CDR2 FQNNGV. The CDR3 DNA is TGTGCCAGCAGCTTGGAACTAGCGGGGGACAAAGAGACCCAGTACTTC. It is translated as CASSLELAGDKETQYF.